This T cell receptor (beta chain) was recovered during a study of T cell repertoires in cytomegalovirus infection. About the study: Peptides in the study included HLA-C-restricted and HLA-B-restricted CMV epitopes.

TCRdb processed the reads anew with MiXCR; each CDR3 protein has one entry. The sample has fewer than 1,000,000 distinct CDR3 sequences, 30% to 40% seen once. The CDR3 has 14 residues. Trimming removed 3 bases from V and 4 bases from J, with 10 bases in between. CDR1 and CDR2 (germline): SGHTA, FQGNSA. This clonotype came up many times. What it binds is not known. Study observations and caveats: In two of eight donors, the top clonotype was HLA-C-restricted CMV-specific.

The genes are TRBV7-2 and TRBJ1-3, with D possibly matching TRBD1 (6 bases). The source was cultured CD8+ T cells from PBMCs, collected from culture after CMV antigen stimulation. The clonotype was recovered from a human donor in good health (CMV status not recorded). Some clones in this sample may be carry-over from other donors' samples. CDR3 DNA: TGTGCCAGCAGCTTTGGGACAACAGGAAACACCATATATTTT. Protein sequence: CASSFGTTGNTIYF.